What follows describes a single T cell receptor beta chain. Per germline, CDR1 SGHRS and CDR2 YFSETQ. V was pared by 4 bases and J by 4 bases, with 8 bases between. The CDR3 sequence is 13 residues long. The data originate from a study of blood T cell repertoires in COVID-19. At the level of the study: Acute-phase and convalescent COVID-19 samples originated in the United States, Italy and Spain. The cDNA or gDNA used as material had been derived from T cells, B-cell-depleted T cells, or PBMCs.

Original processing notes: Amplification of reference gene primers provided the estimated nucleated cell counts. Measured with immunoSEQ multiplex PCR; TCRdb has only the in-frame clones, and not every one. V, J and clone size reflect that table, while D and trimming were determined from the DNA. Here the sample spans under 250,000 clones, over 80% being singletons. What was sequenced was peripheral blood. This TCR was sampled from a woman in her thirties or forties who had recovered from COVID-19. The V and J genes are TRBV5-1 and TRBJ2-2; D unclear. The CDR3 loop is CASSKQSTGELFF. CDR3 coding DNA: TGCGCCAGCAGCAAACAGAGCACCGGGGAGCTGTTTTTT.